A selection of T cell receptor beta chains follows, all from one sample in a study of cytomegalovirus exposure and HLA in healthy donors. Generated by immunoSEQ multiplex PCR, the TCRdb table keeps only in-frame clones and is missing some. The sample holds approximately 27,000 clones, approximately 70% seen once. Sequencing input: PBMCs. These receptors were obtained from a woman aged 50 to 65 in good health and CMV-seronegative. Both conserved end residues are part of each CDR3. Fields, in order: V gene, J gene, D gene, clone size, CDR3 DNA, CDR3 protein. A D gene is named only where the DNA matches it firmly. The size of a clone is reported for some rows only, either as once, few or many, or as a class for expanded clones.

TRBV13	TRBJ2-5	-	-	TGTGCCAGCAGCTTAGAAGGCGGGCAAGAGACCCAGTACTTC	CASSLEGGQETQYF
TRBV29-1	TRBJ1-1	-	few	TGCAGCGTTGCCGCCGGGGGCACTGAAGCTTTCTTT	CSVAAGGTEAFF
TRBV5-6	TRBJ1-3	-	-	TGTGCCAGCAGCTCAAAATCGGGACATTATGGAAACACCATATATTTT	CASSSKSGHYGNTIYF
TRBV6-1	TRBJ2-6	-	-	TGTGCCAGCCAGTCTGGGGCCAACGTCCTGACTTTC	CASQSGANVLTF
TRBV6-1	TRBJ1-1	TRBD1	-	TGTGCCAGCAGTGAAGCGGAGGGGGCGAGGACTGAAGCTTTCTTT	CASSEAEGARTEAFF
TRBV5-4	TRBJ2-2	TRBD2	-	TGTGCCAGCAGCTCACTAGCGGGACCGAACACCGGGGAGCTGTTTTTT	CASSSLAGPNTGELFF
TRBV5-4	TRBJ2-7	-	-	TGTGCCAGCAGCTTGGTCCAGACAAGCTCCTACGAGCAGTACTTC	CASSLVQTSSYEQYF
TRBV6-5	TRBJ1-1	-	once	TGTGCCAGCAGCCCCAATAAGGGAGACACTGAAGCTTTCTTT	CASSPNKGDTEAFF
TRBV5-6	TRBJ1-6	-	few	TGTGCCAGCAGCCCTTCAGGGGCGTATGGAGCACCCCTCCACTTT	CASSPSGAYGAPLHF
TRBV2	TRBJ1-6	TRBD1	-	TGTGCCAGCATCTTGACAGGGCCTCTCCACTTT	CASILTGPLHF
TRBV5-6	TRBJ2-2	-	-	TGTGCCAGCAGCTTCGGGGCGGGGGCGGTCACCGGGGAGCTGTTTTTT	CASSFGAGAVTGELFF
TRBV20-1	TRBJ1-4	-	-	TGCAGTGCTAGAGCCCGGGGAGGTCTGGCTTTT	CSARARGGLAF
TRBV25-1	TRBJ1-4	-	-	TGTGCCAGCAGTCGCGGGAACTCCAATGAAAAACTGTTTTTT	CASSRGNSNEKLFF
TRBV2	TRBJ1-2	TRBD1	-	TGTGCCAGCGTGGGACAGGGGATTGGCTACACCTTC	CASVGQGIGYTF
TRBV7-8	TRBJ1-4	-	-	TGTGCCAGCAGCCCCAACGCCGGGGTGAATAATGAAAAACTGTTTTTT	CASSPNAGVNNEKLFF
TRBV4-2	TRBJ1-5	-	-	TGTGCCAGCAGCCAACGGGTAGGTAGCAATCAGCCCCAGCATTTT	CASSQRVGSNQPQHF
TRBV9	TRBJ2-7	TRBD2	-	TGTGCCAGCAGCGAGGGCGGGAGAGCTTACGAGCAGTACTTC	CASSEGGRAYEQYF
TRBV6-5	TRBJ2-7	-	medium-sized	TGTGCCAGCAGTTCCAACTACGAGCAGTACTTC	CASSSNYEQYF
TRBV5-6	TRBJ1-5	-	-	TGTGCCAGCAGTTCTAGCCCCGATCAGCCCCAGCATTTT	CASSSSPDQPQHF
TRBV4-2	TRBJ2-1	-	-	TGTGCCAGCAGCCAAGAAATCGCCCGGGAATACAATGAGCAGTTCTTC	CASSQEIAREYNEQFF
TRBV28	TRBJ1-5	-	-	TGTGCCAGCAGTTTGCAGGGGATAAGCCAGCCCCAGCATTTT	CASSLQGISQPQHF
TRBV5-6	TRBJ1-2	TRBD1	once	TGTGCCAGCATAACAGGGGCTAACTATGGCTACACCTTC	CASITGANYGYTF
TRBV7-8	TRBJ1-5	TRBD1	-	TGTGCCAGCAGCTTAGGGCCAGGGGGCTCACGGCAGCCCCAGCATTTT	CASSLGPGGSRQPQHF
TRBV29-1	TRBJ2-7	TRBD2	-	TGCAGTGTCAGACTAGCGGAATACGAGCAGTACTTC	CSVRLAEYEQYF
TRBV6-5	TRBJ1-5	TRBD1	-	TGTGCCCTAGACAGGGGACAGCCCCAGCATTTT	CALDRGQPQHF
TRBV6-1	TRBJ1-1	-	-	TGTGCCAGCAGAACGGAGGGTGAAGCTTTCTTT	CASRTEGEAFF
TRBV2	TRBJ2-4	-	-	TGTGCCAGCAGTGAAGATGGGGGGGCGTTCAAAAACATTCAGTACTTC	CASSEDGGAFKNIQYF
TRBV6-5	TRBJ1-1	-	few	TGTGCCAGCAGTTACGCGGGGCAGAACACTGAAGCTTTCTTT	CASSYAGQNTEAFF
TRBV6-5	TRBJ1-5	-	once	TGTGCCAGCAGCCGGGGGAGGGGGAACAATCAGCCCCAGCATTTT	CASSRGRGNNQPQHF
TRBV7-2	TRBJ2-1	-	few	TGTGCCAGCAGCTTTGGGGGCTATGAGCAGTTCTTC	CASSFGGYEQFF
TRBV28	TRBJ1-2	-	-	TGTGCCAGCAGTCTCACGGGAATTCCTTATGGCTACACCTTC	CASSLTGIPYGYTF
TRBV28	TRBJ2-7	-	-	TGTGCCAGCAGTGCTATGGGGGGACAGCCCTACGAGCAGTACTTC	CASSAMGGQPYEQYF
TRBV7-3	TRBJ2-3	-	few	TGTGCCAGCAGCCCCGGAGTAATCACAGATACGCAGTATTTT	CASSPGVITDTQYF
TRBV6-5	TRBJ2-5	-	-	TGTGCCACCACGGGGCTAGCGAAGGGAGAGACCCAGTACTTC	CATTGLAKGETQYF
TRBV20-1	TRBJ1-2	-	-	TGCAGTACCCAGACTACCCATGATACCTTC	CSTQTTHDTF
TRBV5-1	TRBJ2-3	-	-	TGCGCCAGCAGCCTGTCTAGCAGCACAGATACGCAGTATTTT	CASSLSSSTDTQYF
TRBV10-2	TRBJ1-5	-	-	TGCGCCAGCAGTCTTATCTATAGCAATCAGCCCCAGCATTTT	CASSLIYSNQPQHF
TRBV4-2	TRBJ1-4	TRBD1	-	TGTGCCAGCAGCCCCCAGGGACAGGGGAATGAAAAACTGTTTTTT	CASSPQGQGNEKLFF